These 27 T cell receptor beta chains were all obtained from the same sample, sequenced in a study of blood T cell repertoires in COVID-19. Produced via immunoSEQ multiplex PCR; TCRdb's table is partial and in-frame only. The top ten hold around 6.9% of the sample, which has 150,000 to 200,000 clones, 75% to 85% seen once. The specimen was peripheral blood. The receptor source for this set is a man in his sixties with acute or convalescent COVID-19.

The rearrangement links TRBV7-9 to TRBJ2-1, with 12 bases matching TRBD1. V lost 3 bases, J lost 9 bases, and 6 bases stayed unmatched. The CDR3 has 15 amino acids. Germline V gives CDR1 SEHNR, CDR2 FQNEAQ (reference sequence). The CDR3 sequence: CASSFGTGGQGEQFF. In nucleotides, the CDR3 is TGTGCCAGCAGCTTTGGGACAGGGGGCCAGGGTGAGCAGTTCTTC.

The CDR3, as DNA: TGTGCCAGCAGCAATGCGGGAGGGTCTCCTAGCTCCTACAATGAGCAGTTCTTC. This sequence encodes CASSNAGGSPSSYNEQFF. V is TRBV21-1 and J is TRBJ2-1; the table's D call TRBD2 went unverified against the DNA. TRBV21-1 is noted as a pseudogene. The CDR3 loop spans 18 amino acids.

This chain links TRBV5-4 with TRBJ2-3, with D possibly being TRBD2 (6 bases). Germline V lookup: CDR1 SGHNT, CDR2 YYREEE (reference sequence). V was cut by 4 bases and J by 1 base, with 10 bases left in between. The CDR3 contains 14 residues. The DNA for the CDR3 is TGTGCCAGCAGCGCGGGGACTCGCACAGATACGCAGTATTTT. Its translation is CASSAGTRTDTQYF.

V gene TRBV19 combines with J gene TRBJ1-1, with 8 nucleotides matching TRBD1. From germline, CDR1 is LNHDA and CDR2 SQIVND (reference sequence). Trimming removed 2 bases from V and 5 bases from J; junction bases left unmatched: 4. The CDR3 length is 14 residues. For the CDR3, the DNA is TGTGCCAGTAGTATACAGGGGGCGCGAACTGAAGCTTTCTTT. It specifies CASSIQGARTEAFF.

The chain joins TRBV7-8 to TRBJ2-1; 10 bases are shared with TRBD2. Germline CDR1 and CDR2: SGHVS and FQNEAQ. This CDR3 has 15 residues. Trimming took 1 base from V and 8 from J; bases not matched to a gene: 5. CDR3 nucleotide sequence: TGTGCCAGCAGCTTAGGGGCTAGCGGGAGCCATGAGCAGTTCTTC. Protein product: CASSLGASGSHEQFF. Looking up the rest from reference TRBV7-8 and TRBJ2-1 gives the full variable domain: GAGVSQSPRYKVAKRGQDVALRCDPISGHVSLFWYQQALGQGPEFLTYFQNEAQLDKSGLPSDRFFAERPEGSVSTLKIQRTQQEDSAVYLCASSLGASGSHEQFFGPGTRLTVL.

The V gene is TRBV5-8, the J gene TRBJ2-7, with TRBD2 as a possible D gene (7 bases). V was cut by 1 base and J by 6 bases, with 14 bases left in between. The CDR3 has 14 amino acids. CDR1 SGHTS and CDR2 YDEGEE come from the germline V gene. The CDR3 reads CASSLRGGSSEQYF. CDR3 coding DNA: TGTGCCAGCAGCTTGAGGGGGGGGTCTAGCGAGCAGTACTTC. The whole variable domain, filled in from reference TRBV5-8 and TRBJ2-7, reads EAGVTQSPTHLIKTRGQQATLRCSPISGHTSVYWYQQALGLGLQFLLWYDEGEERNRGNFPPRFSGRQFPNYSSELNVNALELEDSALYLCASSLRGGSSEQYFGPGTRLTVT.

V usage is TRBV7-6 and J usage is TRBJ2-3, with D hard to call. This CDR3 is built from 13 residues. CDR1 SGHVS and CDR2 FNYEAQ come from the germline V gene. With 2 bases removed from V and 6 bases from J, the gap between germline ends came to 9 bases. CDR3 sequence (DNA): TGTGCCAGCAGCTTAAACGTGGGCGATACGCAGTATTTT. It yields the protein CASSLNVGDTQYF.

The rearrangement joins TRBV4-1 to TRBJ2-3, with D tentatively TRBD2 (6 bases). This CDR3 has 16 residues. Germline V gives CDR1 MGHRA, CDR2 YSYEKL. The germline V and J ends were trimmed by 2 bases and 5 bases, with 17 bases remaining between them. The CDR3 here is CASSQRMAGSVDTQYF. CDR3 sequence (DNA): TGCGCCAGCAGCCAAAGGATGGCGGGATCGGTAGATACGCAGTATTTT.

The chain carries TRBV29-1 and TRBJ1-1; possibly TRBD1 for D (6 bases). Germline V gene data show CDR1 as SQVTM and CDR2 as ANQGSEA. V gave up 3 bases and J gave up 4 bases, with 12 bases separating them. The CDR3 contains 13 residues. The chain's CDR3 is CSVDQGRGTEAFF. The CDR3, as DNA: TGCAGCGTTGATCAGGGGAGAGGCACTGAAGCTTTCTTT. Looking up the rest from reference TRBV29-1 and TRBJ1-1 gives the full variable domain: SAVISQKPSRDICQRGTSLTIQCQVDSQVTMMFWYRQQPGQSLTLIATANQGSEATYESGFVIDKFPISRPNLTFSTLTVSNMSPEDSSIYLCSVDQGRGTEAFFGQGTRLTVV.

The chain couples TRBV7-9 to TRBJ2-1; 8 positions match TRBD2. The V segment lost 2 bases and the J segment 8 bases; nucleotides outside the gene matches: 8. Germline values: CDR1 SEHNR, CDR2 FQNEAQ (reference sequence). CDR3 length equals 15 residues. CDR3: CASSLSSGVVHEQFF. The CDR3 DNA sequence: TGTGCCAGCAGCTTAAGTAGCGGGGTTGTCCATGAGCAGTTCTTC.

This rearrangement joins TRBV10-3 to TRBJ1-2; TRBD1 matches at 11 bases. Germline V gene lookup returns CDR1 ENHRY and CDR2 SYGVKD. The CDR3 is 14 residues long. V shed 8 bases, J shed 6 bases, and the junction held 8 bases outside the gene matches. CDR3 amino acids: CAIGPGQGGNGYTF. The CDR3 nucleotides are TGTGCCATCGGTCCGGGACAGGGGGGCAATGGCTACACCTTC.

CDR3 nucleotide sequence: TGCGCCAGCAGTCAATCATCCGCGACAGGAAGCTCCTACGAGCAGTACTTC. As protein: CASSQSSATGSSYEQYF. The V and J genes are TRBV23-1 and TRBJ2-7; possible D gene TRBD1, 6 bases. TRBV23-1 has ORF status, its function being uncertain. The CDR3 loop spans 17 amino acids. Trimming shortened V by 0 bases and J by 0 bases, and 15 bases separated the two germline ends.

This clone came up a few times. The chain links TRBV19 to TRBJ2-2; 9 bases fit TRBD2. Per germline, CDR1 LNHDA and CDR2 SQIVND (reference sequence). The CDR3 has 14 amino acids. Germline trimming cut 7 bases from V and 5 bases from J; bases unmatched to any gene: 5. DNA of the CDR3: TGTGCCAGTATGTGGACTAGCGAAACCGGGGAGCTGTTTTTT. Protein sequence: CASMWTSETGELFF.

CDR3 sequence reads: CASSLQGPSGNTIYF. The DNA of the CDR3 is TGTGCCAGCAGCTTGCAGGGGCCCTCTGGAAACACCATATATTTT. The chain is built from TRBV5-5 and TRBJ1-3; TRBD1 might be the D (6 bases). CDR3 size: 15 residues. Germline assignment: CDR1 SGHKS and CDR2 YYEKEE (reference sequence). Trimming shortened V by 1 base and J by 0 bases, and 8 bases separated the two germline ends.

The chain couples TRBV7-3 to TRBJ2-6; TRBD2 matches at 9 bases. V lost 1 base to trimming and J lost 0 bases; unmatched junction nucleotides: 4. Germline loops: CDR1 SGHTA, CDR2 FQGTGA. The CDR3 covers 18 residues. CDR3 amino acids: CASSLRGLAYSGANVLTF. As DNA, the CDR3 is TGTGCCAGCAGCTTAAGAGGACTAGCGTACTCTGGGGCCAACGTCCTGACTTTC.

Only one count was recorded for this clone. The J gene is TRBJ2-3, the V gene TRBV5-6, with 7 positions matching TRBD2. The CDR3 covers 14 residues. The ends lost 3 bases at V and 3 bases at J; junction bases unmatched: 4. CDR1 and CDR2 from the germline V gene are SGHDT and YYEEEE. CDR3 DNA sequence: TGTGCCAGCAGCTATCAAGCGGGAACAGATACGCAGTATTTT. Its protein is CASSYQAGTDTQYF.

The V call is TRBV24-1, the J call TRBJ1-1; possibly TRBD1 for D (6 bases). The ends were cut back, 3 bases at V and 3 bases at J, with 10 bases in the middle. The germline gives CDR1 KGHDR, CDR2 SFDVKD. This CDR3 comprises 14 residues. This CDR3 reads CATSDTGRDTEAFF. The CDR3 nucleotides are TGTGCCACCAGTGATACAGGGAGGGACACTGAAGCTTTCTTT.

This chain links TRBV9 with TRBJ2-3; D perhaps matches TRBD2 (7 bases). The CDR3 covers 17 residues. Trimming took 4 bases from V and 0 from J, leaving 18 bases between them. Germline lookup yields CDR1 SGDLS and CDR2 YYNGEE. The CDR3 region has the DNA TGTGCCAGCAGCCCCCGGGGGCTAGCGGCTAGCACAGATACGCAGTATTTT. Residues: CASSPRGLAASTDTQYF.

This clone appeared a few times. This chain joins TRBV2 and TRBJ2-1, with 8 nucleotides matching TRBD1. The CDR3 is 15 amino acids. Trimming took 0 bases from V and 2 from J; bases not matched to a gene: 0. Germline CDR1 is SNHLY and CDR2 is FYNNEI. The DNA of the CDR3 is TGTGCCAGCAGTGAAGCGGGACAGGCCTACAATGAGCAGTTCTTC. Translating gives CASSEAGQAYNEQFF.

The table lists this clone with a few counts. This sequence joins TRBV19 and TRBJ2-3, with D perhaps TRBD1 (5 bases). Trimming pared 4 bases from V and 1 base from J, leaving 15 bases between. Per the germline V gene, CDR1 is LNHDA and CDR2 is SQIVND (reference sequence). The CDR3 sequence is 16 residues long. The CDR3 DNA is TGTGCCAGTAGTAAGGGCAGGGCCACGGGCACAGATACGCAGTATTTT. It specifies CASSKGRATGTDTQYF.

The chain couples TRBV7-2 to TRBJ2-2, with 7 bases fitting TRBD2. J was trimmed by 7 bases and V by 1 base; bases with no gene match: 6. CDR1 SGHTA and CDR2 FQGNSA come from the germline V gene. The CDR3 extends over 15 amino acids. Written as DNA, the CDR3 is TGTGCCAGCAGCTTAGGAGGGGTAGCGGGCGGGGAGCTGTTTTTT. Translation: CASSLGGVAGGELFF.

The chain employs TRBV29-1 and TRBJ1-1, with TRBD1 matching over 8 bases. Germline V gives CDR1 SQVTM, CDR2 ANQGSEA. V shed 6 bases, J shed 9 bases, and the junction held 15 bases outside the gene matches. There are 14 residues in the CDR3. CDR3 amino acids: CSVYKGWDRFQAFF. The CDR3 nucleotides read TGCAGCGTCTACAAGGGGTGGGACAGGTTTCAAGCTTTCTTT.

This clone appeared a few times. This chain joins TRBV7-3 and TRBJ2-1, with 14 bases lining up with TRBD2. There are 15 residues in the CDR3. The germline V gene encodes CDR1 SGHTA and CDR2 FQGTGA. Unmatched junction bases numbered 5, after V lost 5 bases and J lost 8 bases. The DNA for the CDR3 is TGTGCCAGCAGCCCGACTAGCGGGGGGGCCGATGAGCAGTTCTTC. Protein sequence: CASSPTSGGADEQFF.

In regard to this clone: In the same sample, other DNA sequences code for this CDR3. The chain is built from TRBV18 and TRBJ1-1, with D hard to call. Germline CDR1 and CDR2: KGHSH and LQKENI. V lost 3 bases and J lost 2, with 7 bases in between. The CDR3 has 13 amino acids. The CDR3 DNA reads as TGTGCCAGCTCACCTCAGGTAAACACTGAAGCTTTCTTT. Its translation: CASSPQVNTEAFF.

The J gene is TRBJ2-1, the V gene TRBV29-1; a possible D gene is TRBD2 (7 bases). CDR1 SQVTM and CDR2 ANQGSEA come from the germline V gene. Trimming took 0 bases from V and 2 from J, leaving 14 bases between them. CDR3 length equals 16 residues. The CDR3 sequence is CSVEDRGRGAYNEQFF. DNA of the CDR3: TGCAGCGTTGAAGATCGAGGGAGGGGGGCCTACAATGAGCAGTTCTTC.

The chain carries TRBV6-5 and TRBJ2-1, with 8 nucleotides matching TRBD2. V shed 6 bases, J shed 8 bases, and the junction held 6 bases outside the gene matches. This CDR3 spans 13 amino acids. Germline V gene data show CDR1 as MNHEY and CDR2 as SVGAGI. CDR3 sequence reads: CASSPAGEYEQFF. In DNA form, the CDR3 reads TGTGCCAGCAGCCCAGCGGGAGAGTATGAGCAGTTCTTC.

The gene calls are TRBV27 and TRBJ1-1, with a tentative D call TRBD1 (6 bases). Germline CDR1 and CDR2: MNHEY and SMNVEV (reference sequence). The V and J ends lost 5 bases and 1 base respectively, with 14 bases between them. CDR3 length: 15 residues. The CDR3 DNA reads as TGTGCCAGCAGTCTCAAACAGGGCGCGAACACTGAAGCTTTCTTT. This gives the protein CASSLKQGANTEAFF.